The 2 T cell receptor beta chains reported below all come from one sample, sequenced in a study of cytomegalovirus exposure and HLA in healthy donors. The PCR made use of 60 Vbeta and 13 Jbeta primers. Produced via immunoSEQ multiplex PCR; TCRdb's table is partial and in-frame only. The table records about 110,000 clones, roughly 70% of them present only once. Sequenced: PBMCs. The receptor set was obtained from a woman aged 35 to 49 in good health and CMV-seropositive.

This chain joins TRBV4-1 and TRBJ1-5; D gene ambiguous. This CDR3 region has 16 residues. Germline CDR1 is MGHRA and CDR2 is YSYEKL. Trimming removed 0 bases from V and 1 base from J, with 10 bases in between. The CDR3 DNA is TGCGCCAGCAGCCAAGATCCGGGTTACAGCAATCAGCCCCAGCATTTT. This codes for CASSQDPGYSNQPQHF.

V is TRBV6-4 and J is TRBJ2-7, with TRBD1 matching 9 bases. Germline loops: CDR1 MRHNA, CDR2 SNTAGT. V gave up 1 base and J gave up 5 bases; unmatched junction bases: 6. The CDR3 runs 15 residues. The CDR3 is CASSDLEDRGHEQYF. In DNA, the CDR3 is TGTGCCAGCAGTGACTTGGAGGACAGGGGCCACGAGCAGTACTTC.